A selection of T cell receptor beta chains follows, all from one sample in a study of CD8+ T cells in alopecia areata. Using immunoSEQ multiplex PCR, the repertoire was profiled, and TCRdb retains in-frame clones only, with some absent. The repertoire consists of 160,000 or so clones, with approximately 65% occurring once and the leading ten covering roughly 11%. This specimen was CD8+ T cells sorted from blood, taken at week 0. These receptor sequences come from a human donor with alopecia areata. Each CDR3 is given with its conserved first and last residue. Each record gives: CDR3 protein, CDR3 DNA, J gene, D gene, V gene, clone size. D genes are given only for firm matches. For some rows the clone size is stated as once, few or many, or as a class when expanded; others skip it.

CDR3aa: CAIEGGANTGELFF; CDR3nt: TGCGCCATCGAAGGCGGGGCCAACACCGGGGAGCTGTTTTTT; j_gene: TRBJ2-2; d_gene: NA; v_gene: TRBV4-1; abundance: NA
CDR3aa: CASSLEWGQGKNTEAFF; CDR3nt: TGTGCCAGCAGCTTAGAATGGGGACAGGGCAAAAACACTGAAGCTTTCTTT; j_gene: TRBJ1-1; d_gene: TRBD1; v_gene: TRBV11-2; abundance: NA
CDR3aa: CASSVGLNYGYTF; CDR3nt: TGTGCCAGCAGCGTCGGCCTAAACTATGGCTACACCTTC; j_gene: TRBJ1-2; d_gene: NA; v_gene: TRBV7-2; abundance: NA
CDR3aa: CASRNQQGYTGELFF; CDR3nt: TGCGCCAGCAGGAATCAACAGGGTTACACCGGGGAGCTGTTTTTT; j_gene: TRBJ2-2; d_gene: NA; v_gene: TRBV5-1; abundance: NA
CDR3aa: CASSEIGNYTF; CDR3nt: TGTGCCAGCAGTGAGATAGGGAACTACACCTTC; j_gene: TRBJ1-2; d_gene: NA; v_gene: TRBV2; abundance: NA
CDR3aa: CAWSQGIVGYTF; CDR3nt: TGTGCCTGGAGTCAAGGGATCGTTGGCTACACCTTC; j_gene: TRBJ1-2; d_gene: NA; v_gene: TRBV30; abundance: few
CDR3aa: CASSQVSSGVYQETQYF; CDR3nt: TGCGCCAGCAGCCAAGTCTCTAGCGGGGTGTACCAAGAGACCCAGTACTTC; j_gene: TRBJ2-5; d_gene: TRBD2; v_gene: TRBV4-1; abundance: NA
CDR3aa: CASSALGLAKAGYTF; CDR3nt: TGTGCCAGCAGTGCATTAGGTTTGGCCAAGGCTGGCTACACCTTC; j_gene: TRBJ1-2; d_gene: NA; v_gene: TRBV2; abundance: few
CDR3aa: CASSPGGPQPQHF; CDR3nt: TGTGCCAGCAGCCCAGGGGGCCCTCAGCCCCAGCATTTT; j_gene: TRBJ1-5; d_gene: TRBD1; v_gene: TRBV7-8; abundance: few
CDR3aa: CASRGLGNQPQHF; CDR3nt: TGTGCCAGCAGGGGTCTTGGCAATCAGCCCCAGCATTTT; j_gene: TRBJ1-5; d_gene: NA; v_gene: TRBV2; abundance: few
CDR3aa: CASSQSSSPSPLHF; CDR3nt: TGTGCCAGCAGTCAAAGCTCCTCCCCCTCACCCCTCCACTTT; j_gene: TRBJ1-6; d_gene: NA; v_gene: TRBV27; abundance: NA
CDR3aa: CASSPGRTGANVLTF; CDR3nt: TGCGCCAGCAGCCCCGGACGCACTGGGGCCAACGTCCTGACTTTC; j_gene: TRBJ2-6; d_gene: NA; v_gene: TRBV5-1; abundance: NA
CDR3aa: CATSKRDRSLGEQYF; CDR3nt: TGTGCCACCAGCAAACGGGACAGAAGCCTGGGAGAGCAGTACTTC; j_gene: TRBJ2-7; d_gene: TRBD1; v_gene: TRBV15; abundance: NA
CDR3aa: CASGLVLSDIQYF; CDR3nt: TGTGCTAGTGGTTTGGTATTATCAGACATTCAGTACTTC; j_gene: TRBJ2-4; d_gene: NA; v_gene: TRBV12-5; abundance: NA
CDR3aa: CATSRDFNGGRDGYTF; CDR3nt: TGTGCCACCAGCAGAGATTTTAACGGGGGCCGGGATGGCTACACCTTC; j_gene: TRBJ1-2; d_gene: NA; v_gene: TRBV15; abundance: once
CDR3aa: CASSQDLAGGNQPQHF; CDR3nt: TGCGCCAGCAGCCAAGATTTGGCTGGTGGCAATCAGCCCCAGCATTTT; j_gene: TRBJ1-5; d_gene: NA; v_gene: TRBV4-1; abundance: NA
CDR3aa: CASETFTEAFF; CDR3nt: TGTGCCAGCGAAACTTTCACTGAAGCTTTCTTT; j_gene: TRBJ1-1; d_gene: NA; v_gene: TRBV25-1; abundance: NA
CDR3aa: CASSTADGNTGELFF; CDR3nt: TGTGCCAGCAGCACAGCAGACGGGAACACCGGGGAGCTGTTTTTT; j_gene: TRBJ2-2; d_gene: NA; v_gene: TRBV13; abundance: NA
CDR3aa: CASSQEGALSDTQYF; CDR3nt: TGCGCCAGCAGCCAAGAGGGGGCCCTATCAGATACGCAGTATTTT; j_gene: TRBJ2-3; d_gene: NA; v_gene: TRBV4-1; abundance: NA
CDR3aa: CASSIAGTIHEQYF; CDR3nt: TGTGCCAGCTCGATAGCCGGGACAATCCACGAGCAGTACTTC; j_gene: TRBJ2-7; d_gene: NA; v_gene: TRBV6-1; abundance: NA
CDR3aa: CATSRDRGLSAPLHF; CDR3nt: TGTGCCACCAGCAGAGATCGGGGTTTGAGTGCACCCCTCCACTTT; j_gene: TRBJ1-6; d_gene: NA; v_gene: TRBV15; abundance: NA
CDR3aa: CASSQGKEAFF; CDR3nt: TGTGCCAGCAGCCAGGGAAAAGAAGCTTTCTTT; j_gene: TRBJ1-1; d_gene: NA; v_gene: TRBV4-2; abundance: NA
CDR3aa: CASSLVRDTQYF; CDR3nt: TGCGCCAGCAGCTTGGTACGTGATACGCAGTATTTT; j_gene: TRBJ2-3; d_gene: NA; v_gene: TRBV5-1; abundance: once
CDR3aa: CASSVRSRELFF; CDR3nt: TGTGCCAGCAGCGTAAGGTCTCGGGAGCTGTTTTTT; j_gene: TRBJ2-2; d_gene: NA; v_gene: TRBV9; abundance: NA
CDR3aa: CASSPAEATSDTQYF; CDR3nt: TGTGCCAGCAGCCCGGCCGAGGCTACGTCAGATACGCAGTATTTT; j_gene: TRBJ2-3; d_gene: NA; v_gene: TRBV7-9; abundance: NA
CDR3aa: CSVAGLAGEYNEQFF; CDR3nt: TGCAGCGTTGCGGGACTAGCGGGGGAGTACAATGAGCAGTTCTTC; j_gene: TRBJ2-1; d_gene: TRBD2; v_gene: TRBV29-1; abundance: NA
CDR3aa: CASSTWDAQYF; CDR3nt: TGTGCCAGCAGCACTTGGGACGCGCAGTATTTT; j_gene: TRBJ2-3; d_gene: NA; v_gene: TRBV7-2; abundance: NA
CDR3aa: CASSLAVGTDTQYF; CDR3nt: TGCGCCAGCAGCTTGGCTGTGGGTACAGATACGCAGTATTTT; j_gene: TRBJ2-3; d_gene: NA; v_gene: TRBV5-1; abundance: NA
CDR3aa: CASSLASATYEQYF; CDR3nt: TGCGCCAGCAGCTTGGCTAGCGCTACCTACGAGCAGTACTTC; j_gene: TRBJ2-7; d_gene: NA; v_gene: TRBV5-1; abundance: NA
CDR3aa: CSVEGDGSSYEQYF; CDR3nt: TGCAGCGTTGAAGGGGACGGGAGCTCCTACGAGCAGTACTTC; j_gene: TRBJ2-7; d_gene: NA; v_gene: TRBV29-1; abundance: once
CDR3aa: CASSLEAGPAYEQYF; CDR3nt: TGTGCCAGCAGCTTAGAGGCAGGCCCTGCCTACGAGCAGTACTTC; j_gene: TRBJ2-7; d_gene: NA; v_gene: TRBV7-8; abundance: NA
CDR3aa: CASSATSGGDENEQFF; CDR3nt: TGTGCCAGCAGCGCGACTAGCGGGGGGGATGAGAATGAGCAGTTCTTC; j_gene: TRBJ2-1; d_gene: TRBD2; v_gene: TRBV13; abundance: NA